These 27 T cell receptor beta chains came from one sample sequenced in a study of cytomegalovirus exposure and HLA in healthy donors. Primers included in the PCR were 60 Vbeta and 13 Jbeta primers. This table comes from immunoSEQ multiplex PCR, and its TCRdb copy is limited to in-frame clones, with some not included. The sample shows 150,000 or so clones, around 78% of them seen only once. Sequencing used PBMCs. These receptor sequences come from a woman under 30 in good health and CMV-seronegative.

The V call is TRBV7-8, the J call TRBJ2-2; the D gene is possibly TRBD1 (6 bases). V lost 1 base to trimming and J lost 2 bases, with 17 bases between them. This CDR3 has 18 residues. In germline, CDR1 is SGHVS, CDR2 FQNEAQ. The CDR3, as DNA: TGTGCCAGCAGCTTAGGTCGTTGGGTACAGGGAAACACCGGGGAGCTGTTTTTT. Translation: CASSLGRWVQGNTGELFF.

The chain employs TRBV10-1 and TRBJ1-1; D might be TRBD1 (6 bases). Trimming cost V 4 bases and J 1 base, with 7 bases left between them. The CDR3 is made up of 13 amino acids. CDR1 and CDR2 (germline): WNHNN, SYGVQD (reference sequence). The CDR3 here is CASSGQENTEAFF. Here the CDR3 DNA reads TGCGCCAGCAGTGGACAGGAGAACACTGAAGCTTTCTTT.

This clone was seen only once. The rearrangement uses TRBV5-1 and TRBJ1-1, with a tentative D call TRBD1 (5 bases). Germline lookup yields CDR1 SGHRS and CDR2 YFSETQ. The CDR3 contains 13 residues. V dropped 0 bases and J dropped 11 bases, with 14 bases sitting between them. CDR3 in amino acids: CASSLEGVSAAFF. CDR3 coding DNA: TGCGCCAGCAGCTTGGAAGGGGTCAGTGCGGCTTTCTTT.

The V gene is TRBV7-6, the J gene TRBJ1-1; maybe TRBD1 (6 bases). V shed 2 bases and J shed 3 bases, with 13 bases lying between them. The germline V gene encodes CDR1 SGHVS and CDR2 FNYEAQ. This CDR3 has 15 residues. CDR3: CASSLLQGVDTEAFF. The CDR3 bases are TGTGCCAGCAGCTTACTACAGGGTGTGGACACTGAAGCTTTCTTT.

In its sample, this clone was seen once. The rearrangement uses TRBV7-2 and TRBJ2-1, with D perhaps TRBD2 (7 bases). CDR1 and CDR2 from the germline V gene are SGHTA and FQGNSA. This CDR3 is 15 amino acids long. Trimming stripped 5 bases from V and 2 bases from J, with 13 bases between. CDR3: CASSLRGATYNEQFF. CDR3 in DNA: TGTGCCAGCAGCCTCCGGGGGGCCACCTACAATGAGCAGTTCTTC.

The chain recombines TRBV2 with TRBJ2-5; possibly TRBD2 for D (5 bases). Per the germline V gene, CDR1 is SNHLY and CDR2 is FYNNEI. The CDR3 is 12 residues long. Trimming removed 3 bases from V and 4 bases from J, with 6 bases in between. The DNA for the CDR3 is TGTGCCAGCAGTGATCGGGGAGAGACCCAGTACTTC. It is translated as CASSDRGETQYF.

The rearrangement joins TRBV6-6 to TRBJ1-2; 8 bases align to TRBD1. From germline, CDR1 is MNHNY and CDR2 SVGAGI (reference sequence). V lost 2 bases, J lost 2 bases, and 7 bases stayed unmatched. CDR3 length: 16 residues. As DNA, the CDR3 is TGTGCCAGCAGTTACAAGCAGGGGGCGCAAAACTATGGCTACACCTTC. It translates to CASSYKQGAQNYGYTF.

This rearrangement joins TRBV11-1 to TRBJ1-1; D perhaps matches TRBD1 (5 bases). Trimming stripped 3 bases from V and 0 bases from J, with 11 bases between. This CDR3 spans 15 amino acids. Per the germline V gene, CDR1 is SGHAT and CDR2 is FQDESV (reference sequence). The CDR3 loop is CASSLAGAMNTEAFF. The CDR3 DNA follows: TGTGCCAGCAGCTTGGCTGGGGCGATGAACACTGAAGCTTTCTTT.

V gene TRBV11-2 combines with J gene TRBJ1-1; perhaps TRBD1 as D (5 bases). The CDR3 runs 13 residues. Germline CDR1 is SGHAT and CDR2 is FQNNGV. Between the trimmed V and J ends, which lost 1 base and 11 bases, there was a span of 14 bases. CDR3 sequence: CASSLGGTREAFF. The DNA for the CDR3 is TGTGCCAGCAGCTTAGGTGGGACGCGGGAGGCTTTCTTT.

This clone was counted a single time. The chain joins TRBV15 to TRBJ1-2; 7 bases are a match to TRBD1. V shed 4 bases, J shed 8 bases, and the junction held 7 bases outside the gene matches. From germline, CDR1 is LNHNV and CDR2 YYDKDF (reference sequence). CDR3 length equals 13 residues. CDR3 sequence reads: CATSKQGSRGYTF. The CDR3 DNA reads TGTGCCACCAGCAAACAGGGGTCACGAGGCTACACCTTC.

The J gene is TRBJ1-1, the V gene TRBV19; maybe TRBD1 (6 bases). The germline V gene has CDR1 LNHDA and CDR2 SQIVND (reference sequence). The CDR3 totals 13 residues. Trimming left V 6 bases short and J 5 bases short, with 13 bases between. The CDR3 spells CASRNLQGTEAFF. DNA for the CDR3: TGTGCCAGTAGAAACTTACAGGGTACTGAAGCTTTCTTT.

The DNA for the CDR3 is TGTGCCAGTATCCATGTGGGCCTTGCTGGAAACACCATATATTTT. Translation gives CASIHVGLAGNTIYF. The gene calls are TRBV19 and TRBJ1-3; D uncertain. Germline V gene data show CDR1 as LNHDA and CDR2 as SQIVND (reference sequence). Deletions cut 7 bases from V and 2 bases from J, with 15 bases between. The CDR3 runs to 15 residues. The complete variable domain, with remaining parts taken from reference TRBV19 and TRBJ1-3, reads DGGITQSPKYLFRKEGQNVTLSCEQNLNHDAMYWYRQDPGQGLRLIYYSQIVNDFQKGDIAEGYSVSREKKESFPLTVTSAQKNPTAFYLCASIHVGLAGNTIYFGEGSWLTVV.

The chain joins TRBV6-5 to TRBJ2-5, with a tentative D call TRBD1 (6 bases). The CDR3 has 14 amino acids. Deletions cut 8 bases from V and 1 base from J, with 14 bases between. Germline CDR1 and CDR2: MNHEY and SVGAGI. The CDR3 DNA reads TGTGCCAGCGAGTCGGGGACACTCCAAGAGACCCAGTACTTC. This translates into CASESGTLQETQYF.

The sample holds a few counts of this clone. The CDR3 DNA reads as TGCGCCAGCACGCAAAGAACCGGGACTAGCGGATACCTGAGCTCCTACGAGCAGTACGTC. It is translated as CASTQRTGTSGYLSSYEQYV. This chain connects TRBV23-1 to TRBJ2-7; the match to TRBD2 covers 11 bases. TRBV23-1 is given ORF status, its function remaining uncertain. The CDR3 sequence is 20 residues long. Trimming at V came to 7 bases and at J to 0 bases, leaving 20 bases not matched to a gene.

Only a few counts were recorded for this clone. The chain is built from TRBV19 and TRBJ2-3; D call uncertain. Germline V CDR1 and CDR2: LNHDA, SQIVND (reference sequence). Trimming took 6 bases from V and 5 from J, leaving 6 bases between them. The CDR3 covers 11 residues. This CDR3 reads CASRSGDTQYF. CDR3 nucleotide sequence: TGTGCCAGTAGATCGGGAGATACGCAGTATTTT.

The gene calls are TRBV15 and TRBJ1-5, with unresolved D. CDR3 size: 14 residues. From germline, CDR1 is LNHNV and CDR2 YYDKDF (reference sequence). V lost 1 base to trimming and J lost 5 bases, with 9 bases between them. CDR3 region: CATSRVGGHQPQHF. CDR3 in DNA: TGTGCCACCAGCAGAGTCGGCGGCCATCAGCCCCAGCATTTT.

This clone was detected only once. The chain is built from TRBV28 and TRBJ2-1; a weak D match, TRBD1 (6 bases). CDR1 is MDHEN and CDR2 is SYDVKM in the germline V gene. The CDR3 consists of 16 residues. With 4 bases removed from V and 2 bases from J, the gap between germline ends came to 15 bases. The CDR3 DNA reads as TGTGCCAGCAGTTCCCCCACAGGGAGAGCCTACAATGAGCAGTTCTTC. Translation: CASSSPTGRAYNEQFF.

The chain joins TRBV6-5 to TRBJ2-2; D is undetermined. This CDR3 is built from 14 residues. CDR1 MNHEY and CDR2 SVGAGI come from the germline V gene. Trimming removed 2 bases at V and 2 bases at J, with 6 bases between. CDR3 nucleotide sequence: TGTGCCAGCAGTTACCAGGTCAACACCGGGGAGCTGTTTTTT. As protein: CASSYQVNTGELFF.

The sample holds a few counts of this clone. V is TRBV9 and J is TRBJ1-2, with 10 bases lining up with TRBD1. CDR1 is SGDLS and CDR2 is YYNGEE in the germline V gene. CDR3 length equals 15 residues. J gave up 4 bases and V 4 bases, and 7 bases lay outside the gene matches. The CDR3 spells CASSPAGTGVYGYTF. In DNA, the CDR3 is TGTGCCAGCAGCCCCGCCGGGACAGGGGTCTATGGCTACACCTTC.

This clone appeared a few times. This rearrangement joins TRBV11-3 to TRBJ1-1; D unresolved. The germline gives CDR1 SGHNT, CDR2 YENEEA. The ends were cut back, 0 bases at V and 8 bases at J, with 10 bases in the middle. The CDR3 extends over 13 amino acids. The CDR3 bases are TGTGCCAGCAGCTTAGAACGACACCCCGAAGCTTTCTTT. Its protein is CASSLERHPEAFF. Full variable domain (missing parts from reference TRBV11-3 and TRBJ1-1): EAGVVQSPRYKIIEKKQPVAFWCNPISGHNTLYWYLQNLGQGPELLIRYENEEAVDDSQLPKDRFSAERLKGVDSTLKIQPAELGDSAVYLCASSLERHPEAFFGQGTRLTVV.

V usage is TRBV7-2 and J usage is TRBJ2-7; TRBD1 matches at 9 bases. The V and J ends lost 5 bases and 6 bases, in that order; junction bases with no gene match: 8. The CDR3 loop spans 14 amino acids. Germline lookup yields CDR1 SGHTA and CDR2 FQGNSA. The CDR3 DNA is TGTGCCAGCAGCCACCGGGACAGGGTTCGCGAGCAGTACTTC. This translates into CASSHRDRVREQYF.

This clone showed up just a few times. The gene calls are TRBV5-5 and TRBJ1-2, with 7 nucleotides matching TRBD1. V shed 0 bases and J 2 bases; nucleotides not matched to a gene: 4. CDR1 SGHKS and CDR2 YYEKEE come from the germline V gene (reference sequence). This CDR3 region has 15 residues. The CDR3 loop reads CASSLAAGQNYGYTF. CDR3 nucleotides: TGTGCCAGCAGCTTGGCCGCGGGACAGAACTATGGCTACACCTTC.

In its sample, this clone was seen a few times. CDR3 nucleotide sequence: TGTGCCAGCAGGCGCAAACCGGGGACTGACGGGGGTGAGCAGTTCTTC. Its protein is CASRRKPGTDGGEQFF. V gene TRBV27 combines with J gene TRBJ2-1, with a tentative D call TRBD2 (6 bases). V shed 6 bases and J shed 9 bases, with 24 bases lying between them. The CDR3 totals 16 residues. Germline CDR1 and CDR2: MNHEY and SMNVEV (reference sequence).

This rearrangement joins TRBV6-1 to TRBJ1-1; the match to TRBD1 covers 10 bases. V gave up 7 bases and J gave up 4 bases; unmatched junction bases: 3. CDR1 and CDR2 from the germline V gene are MNHNS and SASEGT. The CDR3 contains 13 residues. CDR3 in DNA: TGTGCCAGCACTTGGACAGGGGGCACTGAAGCTTTCTTT. Protein product: CASTWTGGTEAFF.

This chain links TRBV14 with TRBJ1-6; 10 nucleotides align to TRBD1. The junction had 4 bases not matched to a gene; V was cut back by 1 base and J by 7 bases. From germline, CDR1 is SGHDN and CDR2 FVKESK. There are 16 residues in the CDR3. The CDR3, as DNA: TGTGCCAGCAGCCAAGGACAGGGGGCGCGAAATTCACCCCTCCACTTT. Residues: CASSQGQGARNSPLHF.

Written as DNA, the CDR3 is TGTGCCAGCTCACTGCAGGGGGCGAACTACAATGAGCAGTTCTTC. Its protein product is CASSLQGANYNEQFF. The rearrangement uses TRBV18 and TRBJ2-1; 8 nucleotides line up with TRBD1. J was trimmed by 3 bases and V by 4 bases; bases with no gene match: 5. The CDR3 length is 15 residues. The V gene's germline CDR1 is KGHSH and CDR2 LQKENI.

The chain couples TRBV14 to TRBJ1-5, with D maybe TRBD1 (6 bases). The CDR3 sequence is 13 residues long. The V and J ends lost 4 bases and 2 bases respectively, with 6 bases between them. From germline, CDR1 is SGHDN and CDR2 FVKESK. CDR3 sequence: CASSRTGNQPQHF. Here the CDR3 DNA reads TGTGCCAGCAGCCGGACAGGCAATCAGCCCCAGCATTTT.